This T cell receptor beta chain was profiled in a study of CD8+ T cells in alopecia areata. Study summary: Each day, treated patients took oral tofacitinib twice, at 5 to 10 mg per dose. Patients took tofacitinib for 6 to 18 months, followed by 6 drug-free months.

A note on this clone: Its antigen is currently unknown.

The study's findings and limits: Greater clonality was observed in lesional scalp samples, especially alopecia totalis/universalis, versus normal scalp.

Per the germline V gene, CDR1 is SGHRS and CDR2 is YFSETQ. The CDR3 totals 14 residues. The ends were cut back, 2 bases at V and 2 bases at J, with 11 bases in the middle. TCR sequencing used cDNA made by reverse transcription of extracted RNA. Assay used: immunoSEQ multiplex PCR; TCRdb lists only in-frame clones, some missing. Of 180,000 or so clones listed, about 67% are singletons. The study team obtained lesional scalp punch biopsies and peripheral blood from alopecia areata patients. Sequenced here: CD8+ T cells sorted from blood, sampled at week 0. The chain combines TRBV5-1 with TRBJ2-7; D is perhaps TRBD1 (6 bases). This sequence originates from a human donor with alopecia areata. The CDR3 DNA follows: TGCGCCAGCAGCTTAGGGGGTCAGGCCTACGAGCAGTACTTC. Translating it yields CASSLGGQAYEQYF.